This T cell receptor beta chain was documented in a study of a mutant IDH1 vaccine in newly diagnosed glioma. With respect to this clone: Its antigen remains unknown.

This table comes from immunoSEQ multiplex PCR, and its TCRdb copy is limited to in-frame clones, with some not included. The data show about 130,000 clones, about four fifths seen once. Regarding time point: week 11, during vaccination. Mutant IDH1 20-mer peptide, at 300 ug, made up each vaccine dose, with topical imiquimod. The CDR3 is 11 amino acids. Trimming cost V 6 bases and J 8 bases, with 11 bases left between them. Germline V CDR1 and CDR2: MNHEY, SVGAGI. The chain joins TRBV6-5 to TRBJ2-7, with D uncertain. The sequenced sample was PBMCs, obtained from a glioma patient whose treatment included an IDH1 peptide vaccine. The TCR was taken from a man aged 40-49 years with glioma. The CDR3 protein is CASSEESKQYF. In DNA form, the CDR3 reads TGTGCCAGCAGCGAAGAGAGTAAGCAGTACTTC.